This T cell receptor (beta chain) was identified in a study of blood T cells in healthy people across ages. A second PCR, run for about 7 to 11 cycles, used a sample-barcoded 5' primer plus a J-beta primer mix. MiXCR, run by TCRdb on the 5' RACE reads, gives a single entry per CDR3 protein. The sample contains around 800,000 distinct CDR3 sequences, around 42% of which appear only once. CDR3 length: 15 residues. The trim removed 0 bases at V and 2 bases at J, leaving 2 bases unmatched. Germline-derived CDR1 and CDR2 are GTSNPN and SVGIG (reference sequence). Findings and limits, study-wide: Those diversity estimates obtained from one million T cells were thought to be underestimates.

Notes on this clonotype: Its antigen is currently unknown.

The sequence derives from a man aged 55 to 69 in good health. The chain uses TRBV30 and TRBJ2-3; 10 nucleotides match TRBD2. Sequenced: blood. The CDR3 sequence: CAWSVTSGDTDTQYF. CDR3 in DNA: TGTGCCTGGAGTGTCACTAGCGGGGACACAGATACGCAGTATTTT.